This TCR beta chain comes out of a study of T cells after yellow fever vaccination. Study findings and constraints: The secondary response was weaker, and its peak arrived faster, on day 5 versus 15. Re-detected after boosting: most primary clones, almost 97% of CD4 and roughly 88% of CD8.

This CDR3 comprises 16 residues. Trimming removed 8 bases at V and 0 bases at J, with 19 bases between. CDR1 and CDR2 (germline): SEHNR, FQNEAQ (reference sequence). About this clonotype itself: Its antigen is unknown.

TCRdb re-called the 5' RACE reads through MiXCR, storing one row per CDR3 protein. The table has roughly 400,000 distinct CDR3 sequences, around a sixth seen once. The source was PBMCs, collected before the yellow fever booster vaccination. The chain combines TRBV7-9 with TRBJ1-1; a possible D gene is TRBD1 (5 bases). This sequence originates from a man younger than 35 who received the YFV17D yellow fever vaccine. CDR3 DNA sequence: TGTGCCAGCCCCCCGGAGGGGCCGTTTATGAACACTGAAGCTTTCTTT. Translation gives CASPPEGPFMNTEAFF.